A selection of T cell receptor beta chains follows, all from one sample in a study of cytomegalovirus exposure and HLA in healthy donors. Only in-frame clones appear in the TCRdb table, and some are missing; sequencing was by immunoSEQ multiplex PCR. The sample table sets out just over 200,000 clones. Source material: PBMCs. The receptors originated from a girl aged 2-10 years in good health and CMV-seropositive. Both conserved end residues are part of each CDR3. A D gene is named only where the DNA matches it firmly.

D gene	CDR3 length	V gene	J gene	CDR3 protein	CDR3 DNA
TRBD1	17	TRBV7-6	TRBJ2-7	CASSYESGTAVLDEQYF	TGTGCCAGCAGCTACGAATCTGGGACAGCGGTGTTGGACGAGCAGTACTTC
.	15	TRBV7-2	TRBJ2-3	CASSLSGLRTDTQYF	TGTGCCAGCAGCTTATCGGGATTACGGACAGATACGCAGTATTTT
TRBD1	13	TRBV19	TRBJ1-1	CATTGAGNTEAFF	TGTGCCACCACAGGGGCGGGGAACACTGAAGCTTTCTTT
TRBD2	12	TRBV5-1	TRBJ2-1	CASTLAGYEQFF	TGCGCCAGCACCCTAGCGGGATATGAGCAGTTCTTC
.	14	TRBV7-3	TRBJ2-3	CASSPGTSTDTQYF	TGTGCCAGCAGCCCTGGGACTAGCACAGATACGCAGTATTTT
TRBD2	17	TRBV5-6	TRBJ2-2	CASSSGTRVRGTGELFF	TGTGCCAGCAGTTCCGGGACTAGGGTTCGTGGCACCGGGGAGCTGTTTTTT
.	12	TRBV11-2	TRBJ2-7	CASSPHSFEQYF	TGTGCCAGCAGCCCGCACAGCTTCGAGCAGTACTTC
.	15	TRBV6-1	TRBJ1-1	CASSPGLLMNTEAFF	TGTGCCAGCAGTCCGGGACTCCTGATGAACACTGAAGCTTTCTTT
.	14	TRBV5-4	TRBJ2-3	CASSPYSLGGTQYF	TGTGCCAGCAGCCCATACTCTCTAGGGGGTACGCAGTATTTT
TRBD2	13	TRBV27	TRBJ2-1	CASRQTWTSFQFF	TGTGCCAGCAGGCAAACTTGGACTAGTTTCCAGTTCTTC
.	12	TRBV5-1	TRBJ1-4	CASTGGDEKLFF	TGCGCCAGCACGGGGGGGGATGAAAAACTGTTTTTT
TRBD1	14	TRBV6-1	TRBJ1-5	CASSVDRVGQPQHF	TGTGCCAGCAGCGTAGACAGGGTCGGGCAGCCCCAGCATTTT
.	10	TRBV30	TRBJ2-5	CAWSGGTQYF	TGTGCCTGGAGTGGAGGGACCCAGTACTTC
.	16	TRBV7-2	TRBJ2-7	CASSLRLALLLHEQYF	TGTGCCAGCAGCTTAAGGCTAGCGTTATTGTTGCACGAGCAGTACTTC
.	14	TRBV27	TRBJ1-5	CASSLKGGNQPQHF	TGTGCCAGCAGTTTAAAGGGAGGCAATCAGCCCCAGCATTTT
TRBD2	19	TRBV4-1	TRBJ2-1	CASSQGGTSGRGSYNEQFF	TGCGCCAGCAGCCAAGGCGGGACTAGCGGGAGAGGGTCCTACAATGAGCAGTTCTTC
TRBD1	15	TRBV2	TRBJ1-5	CASSDRDRGSQPQHF	TGTGCCAGCAGTGACAGGGACAGAGGATCTCAGCCCCAGCATTTT
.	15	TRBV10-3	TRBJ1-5	CAIRQGLEGNQPQHF	TGTGCCATCAGACAAGGACTCGAAGGTAATCAGCCCCAGCATTTT
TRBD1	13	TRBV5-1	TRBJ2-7	CASSSGTAYEQYF	TGCGCCAGCAGCTCCGGGACAGCTTACGAGCAGTACTTC
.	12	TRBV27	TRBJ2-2	CASSKTRRELFF	TGTGCCAGCAGTAAGACTCGGAGGGAGCTGTTTTTT
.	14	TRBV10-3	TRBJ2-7	CAISVGQTDYEQYF	TGTGCCATCAGTGTAGGACAGACAGACTACGAGCAGTACTTC
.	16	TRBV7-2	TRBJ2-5	CASSKTQAFTQETQYF	TGTGCCAGCAGCAAGACACAGGCGTTTACCCAAGAGACCCAGTACTTC
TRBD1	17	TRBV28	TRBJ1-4	CASRSGQGRRESEKLFF	TGTGCCAGCAGGTCTGGACAGGGGCGTCGGGAGAGTGAAAAACTGTTTTTT
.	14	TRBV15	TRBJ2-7	CATSYGGDSYEQYF	TGTGCCACCAGCTATGGCGGGGATTCCTACGAGCAGTACTTC
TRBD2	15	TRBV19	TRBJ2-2	CASSEGLGFTGELFF	TGTGCCAGTAGTGAGGGACTAGGTTTCACCGGGGAGCTGTTTTTT
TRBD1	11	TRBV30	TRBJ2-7	CACGQGVEQYF	TGTGCCTGCGGACAGGGTGTCGAGCAGTACTTC
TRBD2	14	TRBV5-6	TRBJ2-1	CASSLTGTSDEQFF	TGTGCCAGCAGCCTAACCGGGACTAGCGATGAGCAGTTCTTC
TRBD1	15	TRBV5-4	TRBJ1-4	CASSWEAGGREKLFF	TGTGCCAGCAGCTGGGAGGCAGGGGGAAGGGAAAAACTGTTTTTT
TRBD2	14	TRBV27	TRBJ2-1	CASSLREAYNEQFF	TGTGCCAGCAGTTTACGGGAGGCCTACAATGAGCAGTTCTTC
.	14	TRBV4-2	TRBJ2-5	CASSQEQPGETQYF	TGTGCCAGCAGCCAAGAGCAACCGGGAGAGACCCAGTACTTC
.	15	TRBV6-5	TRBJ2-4	CASSYSTAGLNIQYF	TGTGCCAGCAGTTACTCGACAGCCGGATTAAACATTCAGTACTTC
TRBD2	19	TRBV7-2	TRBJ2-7	CASSRTLMGLAGEGYEQYF	TGTGCCAGCAGCCGAACCCTTATGGGACTAGCGGGAGAGGGCTACGAGCAGTACTTC
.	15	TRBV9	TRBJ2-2	CASSSGALITGELFF	TGTGCCAGCAGCTCAGGGGCACTAATAACCGGGGAGCTGTTTTTT
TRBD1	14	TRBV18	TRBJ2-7	CASSHGTVWNEQYF	TGTGCCAGCTCCCACGGGACAGTGTGGAACGAGCAGTACTTC
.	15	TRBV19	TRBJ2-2	CASSIVGSVSGELFF	TGTGCCAGTAGTATAGTTGGGAGCGTCTCCGGGGAGCTGTTTTTT
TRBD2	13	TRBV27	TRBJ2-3	CASSGTSMDTQYF	TGTGCCAGTAGTGGGACTAGCATGGATACGCAGTATTTT
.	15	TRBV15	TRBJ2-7	CATSVRQDLSYEQYF	TGTGCCACCAGCGTACGACAGGACCTCTCCTACGAGCAGTACTTC
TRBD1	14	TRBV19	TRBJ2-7	CASSRDSISYEQYF	TGTGCCAGTAGTAGGGACAGCATCTCCTACGAGCAGTACTTC
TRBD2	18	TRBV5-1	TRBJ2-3	CASSLAPTSGTGTDTQYF	TGCGCCAGCAGCTTGGCGCCGACTAGCGGGACGGGGACAGATACGCAGTATTTT
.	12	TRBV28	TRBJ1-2	CASMGRSYGYTF	TGTGCCAGCATGGGTCGGAGCTATGGCTACACCTTC
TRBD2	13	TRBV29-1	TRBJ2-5	CSCLAGALGTQYF	TGCAGCTGTCTAGCGGGAGCGTTGGGGACCCAGTACTTC
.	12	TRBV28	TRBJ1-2	CATLDRPYGYTF	TGTGCCACACTAGACAGGCCCTATGGCTACACCTTC
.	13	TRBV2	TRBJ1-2	CASSDGGGYGYTF	TGTGCCAGCAGTGATGGGGGGGGCTATGGCTACACCTTC
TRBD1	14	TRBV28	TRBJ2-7	CASRLGTGGYEQYF	TGTGCCAGCAGGCTTGGGACAGGGGGCTACGAGCAGTACTTC
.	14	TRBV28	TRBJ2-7	CASSLPSASYEQYF	TGTGCCAGCAGTTTACCGAGCGCGTCCTACGAGCAGTACTTC
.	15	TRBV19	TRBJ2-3	CASSMGGQDTDTQYF	TGTGCCAGTAGTATGGGCGGGCAGGACACAGATACGCAGTATTTT
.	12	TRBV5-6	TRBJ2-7	CASGWGSHEQYF	TGTGCCAGCGGCTGGGGCAGTCACGAGCAGTACTTC
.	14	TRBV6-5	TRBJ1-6	CASSPGLDGSPLHF	TGTGCCAGCAGTCCAGGGCTTGATGGGTCACCCCTCCACTTT
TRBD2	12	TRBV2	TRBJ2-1	CASSLAVNEQFF	TGTGCCAGCTCACTAGCGGTTAATGAGCAGTTCTTC
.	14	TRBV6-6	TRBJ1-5	CASSTLLSDQPQHF	TGTGCCAGCAGTACACTCCTAAGCGATCAGCCCCAGCATTTT
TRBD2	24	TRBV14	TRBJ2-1	CASSPNPGTSGSTLSSSSYNEQLF	TGTGCCAGCAGCCCAAATCCCGGGACTAGCGGGAGCACCCTGTCATCGAGCTCCTACAATGAGCAGCTCTTC
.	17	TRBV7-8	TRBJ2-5	CASSLDTGHQYQETQYF	TGTGCCAGCAGCTTGGACACGGGACACCAGTACCAAGAGACCCAGTACTTC
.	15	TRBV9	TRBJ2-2	CASSSGVIKTGELFF	TGTGCCAGCAGCTCAGGGGTCATTAAAACCGGGGAGCTGTTTTTT
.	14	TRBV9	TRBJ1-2	CASSAAMEGYGYTF	TGTGCCAGCAGCGCAGCAATGGAGGGTTATGGCTACACCTTC
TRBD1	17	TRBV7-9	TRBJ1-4	CASSIGTGGATNEKLFF	TGTGCCAGCAGCATTGGGACAGGGGGCGCAACTAATGAAAAACTGTTTTTT
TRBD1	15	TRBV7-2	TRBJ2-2	CASSITNRGSGELFF	TGTGCCAGCAGCATAACTAACAGGGGGTCCGGGGAGCTGTTTTTT
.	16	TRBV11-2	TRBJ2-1	CASSLFRRVSYNEQFF	TGTGCCAGCAGCTTATTCCGCCGGGTGTCCTACAATGAGCAGTTCTTC
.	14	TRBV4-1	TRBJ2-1	CASSQGGQYNEQFF	TGCGCCAGCAGCCAAGGGGGACAATACAATGAGCAGTTCTTC
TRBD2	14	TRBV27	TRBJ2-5	CASSLLAGGETQYF	TGTGCCAGCAGTTTACTAGCGGGCGGGGAGACCCAGTACTTC
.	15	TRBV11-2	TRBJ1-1	CASSPSPGLNTEAFF	TGTGCCAGCAGCCCTAGCCCGGGATTGAACACTGAAGCTTTCTTT